These 21 T cell receptor beta chains were all obtained from the same sample, sequenced in a study of shared clonotypes between healthy human individuals. The method was immunoSEQ multiplex PCR; TCRdb's version includes in-frame clones alone and lacks a portion of them. The sample lists about 2.4 million clones; over 85% were seen once. The sequencing input was naive CD4+ T cells from PBMCs. Subset meaning: CD45RA+ positively selected. The source of these receptors is a man aged 18 to 29 in good health. Some clones in this sample may be carry-over from other donors' samples.

The gene calls are TRBV7-9 and TRBJ1-2; TRBD1 is a possible D gene (5 bases). The CDR3 spans 17 residues. Germline CDR1 and CDR2: SEHNR and FQNEAQ (reference sequence). Trimming shortened V by 5 bases and J by 7 bases, and 26 bases separated the two germline ends. The CDR3 DNA reads as TGTGCCAGCAGCAAATCCGGGACGGGAGGGGTTGCGAGTGGCTACACCTTC. It specifies CASSKSGTGGVASGYTF. Full variable domain (missing parts from reference TRBV7-9 and TRBJ1-2): DTGVSQNPRHKITKRGQNVTFRCDPISEHNRLYWYRQTLGQGPEFLTYFQNEAQLEKSRLLSDRFSAERPKGSFSTLEIQRTEQGDSAMYLCASSKSGTGGVASGYTFGSGTRLTVV.

V is TRBV29-1 and J is TRBJ1-3; no definite D call. V lost 4 bases to trimming and J lost 0 bases, with 7 bases between them. CDR3 length: 13 amino acids. Germline assignment: CDR1 SQVTM and CDR2 ANQGSEA. As DNA, the CDR3 is TGCAGCGTTGCTCAGTACTCTGGAAACACCATATATTTT. Encoded protein: CSVAQYSGNTIYF.

This clone was counted once. This chain connects TRBV7-7 to TRBJ1-1; 7 positions agree with TRBD1. The CDR3 is 12 residues long. Trimming took 5 bases from V and 10 from J; bases not matched to a gene: 7. Germline loops: CDR1 SSHAT, CDR2 FNYEAQ (reference sequence). The CDR3 DNA follows: TGTGCCAGCAGCCCCCAAAAGGGGGCAGCTTTCTTT. As protein: CASSPQKGAAFF.

This clone was seen a handful of times. The rearrangement joins TRBV4-1 to TRBJ1-5, with 9 nucleotides matching TRBD1. The junction had 7 bases not matched to a gene; V was cut back by 4 bases and J by 3 bases. The CDR3 is made up of 16 amino acids. The germline CDR1 and CDR2 sequences are MGHRA and YSYEKL. The CDR3 coding sequence is TGCGCCAGCAGCCGCCGGACAGGGGATGACAATCAGCCCCAGCATTTT. Translating gives CASSRRTGDDNQPQHF.

The CDR3 loop is CASSLTKPRTFTYEQYF. CDR3 nucleotide sequence: TGTGCCAGCAGCCTCACAAAACCCCGGACATTTACCTACGAGCAGTACTTC. The chain couples TRBV14 to TRBJ2-7, with a tentative D call TRBD1 (5 bases). Germline-derived CDR1 and CDR2 are SGHDN and FVKESK. The V and J ends lost 4 bases and 2 bases respectively, with 21 bases between them. The CDR3 runs to 17 residues.

This clone showed up just once. CDR3 residues: CASSLGSDRGTYEQYF. DNA of the CDR3: TGCGCCAGCAGCTTGGGGTCGGACAGGGGGACCTACGAGCAGTACTTC. The chain combines TRBV5-1 with TRBJ2-7, with 10 bases fitting TRBD1. Trimming cost V 0 bases and J 2 bases; bases outside gene matches: 5. Germline V gene lookup returns CDR1 SGHRS and CDR2 YFSETQ. The CDR3 is made up of 16 amino acids. Combining the CDR3 with reference TRBV5-1 and TRBJ2-7 gives the whole variable domain KAGVTQTPRYLIKTRGQQVTLSCSPISGHRSVSWYQQTPGQGLQFLFEYFSETQRNKGNFPGRFSGRQFSNSRSEMNVSTLELGDSALYLCASSLGSDRGTYEQYFGPGTRLTVT.

This clone was seen just once. This same CDR3 is encoded by further DNA sequences in the sample. The genes are TRBV5-1 and TRBJ2-1; D gene unclear. The V gene lost 0 bases and the J gene lost 0 bases, with 7 bases spanning the gap. CDR3 length equals 15 residues. The V gene's germline CDR1 is SGHRS and CDR2 YFSETQ. The DNA for the CDR3 is TGCGCCAGCAGCTTGGGCAGACCCTCCTACAATGAGCAGTTCTTC. This encodes CASSLGRPSYNEQFF.

The chain combines TRBV19 with TRBJ2-7; D remains ambiguous. V was cut by 6 bases and J by 1 base, with 16 bases left in between. Per the germline V gene, CDR1 is LNHDA and CDR2 is SQIVND (reference sequence). The CDR3 length is 15 residues. The CDR3 loop reads CASSLKIGQSYEQYF. In DNA, the CDR3 is TGTGCCAGTAGCCTAAAGATCGGGCAGTCCTACGAGCAGTACTTC.

Of note for this clone: Other DNA variants within this sample encode the same CDR3. This rearrangement joins TRBV7-2 to TRBJ2-1; D gene uncertain. The germline gives CDR1 SGHTA, CDR2 FQGNSA. CDR3 size: 15 residues. Deletions cut 1 base from V and 0 bases from J, with 7 bases between. CDR3 protein: CASSLERSSYNEQFF. In DNA, the CDR3 is TGTGCCAGCAGCTTAGAACGGAGCTCCTACAATGAGCAGTTCTTC.

This clone was seen only once. The chain uses TRBV4-1 and TRBJ2-1; D is perhaps TRBD2 (5 bases). The CDR3 is 17 residues long. V lost 1 base and J lost 5, with 18 bases in between. CDR1 is MGHRA, CDR2 YSYEKL, per germline. CDR3 in DNA: TGCGCCAGCAGCCAAGCTTGGTTCCGTGGGCGGGACAATGAGCAGTTCTTC. It encodes CASSQAWFRGRDNEQFF.

The chain is built from TRBV6-5 and TRBJ1-2; no clear D gene. The CDR3 runs 14 residues. The germline CDR1 and CDR2 sequences are MNHEY and SVGAGI. V was clipped by 7 bases and J by 2 bases, with 14 bases between them. The CDR3 protein is CASKRPGFNYGYTF. CDR3 in DNA: TGTGCCAGCAAACGTCCGGGCTTCAACTATGGCTACACCTTC.

Comments on this clone: The sample holds other DNA sequences that translate to the same CDR3. J is TRBJ1-2 and V is TRBV9; D unresolved. Trimming took 0 bases from V and 6 from J, leaving 9 bases between them. The CDR3 is 13 amino acids. The V gene's germline CDR1 is SGDLS and CDR2 YYNGEE. The CDR3 loop reads CASSVAGGNGYTF. DNA of the CDR3: TGTGCCAGCAGCGTAGCTGGTGGGAATGGCTACACCTTC.

This rearrangement joins TRBV7-2 to TRBJ2-7; TRBD2 is a possible D gene (5 bases). The CDR3 extends over 14 amino acids. Looked up from germline, CDR1 is SGHTA and CDR2 is FQGNSA. Trimming left V 1 base short and J 9 bases short, with 16 bases between. The CDR3 coding sequence is TGTGCCAGCAGCTTAGTTGTGGGAGAAGTCGCGCAGTACTTC. Its protein is CASSLVVGEVAQYF.

The V and J genes are TRBV5-6 and TRBJ2-7; perhaps TRBD2 as D (6 bases). There are 15 residues in the CDR3. Germline loops: CDR1 SGHDT, CDR2 YYEEEE. Trimming removed 4 bases at V and 3 bases at J, with 17 bases between. The CDR3 loop reads CASSRWGGGHYEQYF. In nucleotides, the CDR3 is TGTGCCAGCAGCCGTTGGGGAGGAGGTCACTACGAGCAGTACTTC. The whole variable domain, filled in from reference TRBV5-6 and TRBJ2-7, reads DAGVTQSPTHLIKTRGQQVTLRCSPKSGHDTVSWYQQALGQGPQFIFQYYEEEERQRGNFPDRFSGHQFPNYSSELNVNALLLGDSALYLCASSRWGGGHYEQYFGPGTRLTVT.

This clone is a singleton in its sample. V and J are TRBV28 and TRBJ2-7, with 7 bases aligning to TRBD2. Germline assignment: CDR1 MDHEN and CDR2 SYDVKM. There are 17 residues in the CDR3. After removal of 5 bases from V and 6 bases from J, the junction contained 19 bases not matched to a gene. The DNA of the CDR3 is TGTGCCAGCAGTGCGCTCTCCTCCGCGGGAGAAGGGGCCGAGCAGTACTTC. Translated: CASSALSSAGEGAEQYF.

This chain uses TRBV10-3 with TRBJ2-3; 11 bases line up with TRBD2. With 10 bases clipped from V and 2 bases from J, the junction kept 11 bases outside the gene matches. The CDR3 spans 16 residues. The germline gives CDR1 ENHRY, CDR2 SYGVKD. Written as DNA, the CDR3 is TGTGCCAGCACATCCGCGACTAGCGGGGTCACAGATACGCAGTATTTT. This translates into CASTSATSGVTDTQYF.

V is TRBV5-1 and J is TRBJ1-3, with no clear D. V dropped 0 bases and J dropped 4 bases, with 11 bases sitting between them. The CDR3 loop spans 15 amino acids. Germline values: CDR1 SGHRS, CDR2 YFSETQ. This chain's CDR3 is CASSLEGSAGNTIYF. CDR3 sequence (DNA): TGCGCCAGCAGCTTGGAAGGGTCAGCCGGAAACACCATATATTTT.

In this sample, this clone turned up once. The chain links TRBV7-2 to TRBJ2-2, with D perhaps matching TRBD1 (7 bases). The CDR3 consists of 17 residues. V was shortened by 0 bases and J by 7 bases, with 18 bases between the two germline ends. The germline V gene has CDR1 SGHTA and CDR2 FQGNSA. The CDR3 DNA reads as TGTGCCAGCAGCTTAGCGAGACAGGGAGGTTTAGGCGGGGAGCTGTTTTTT. Translating it yields CASSLARQGGLGGELFF. Complete variable domain (other parts from reference TRBV7-2 and TRBJ2-2): GAGVSQSPSNKVTEKGKDVELRCDPISGHTALYWYRQSLGQGLEFLIYFQGNSAPDKSGLPSDRFSAERTGGSVSTLTIQRTQQEDSAVYLCASSLARQGGLGGELFFGEGSRLTVL.

The rearrangement uses TRBV7-8 and TRBJ1-5; unclear D gene. CDR1 and CDR2 (germline): SGHVS, FQNEAQ. V shed 5 bases and J shed 6 bases, with 11 bases lying between them. This CDR3 is 13 amino acids long. The CDR3 DNA follows: TGTGCCAGCAGCCGTCCCGGGAGTCAGCCCCAGCATTTT. Protein product: CASSRPGSQPQHF.

In its sample, this clone was seen once. V is TRBV7-9 and J is TRBJ2-2; D remains unclear. Trimming removed 2 bases at V and 4 bases at J, with 5 bases between. Germline V lookup: CDR1 SEHNR, CDR2 FQNEAQ (reference sequence). The CDR3 length is 13 residues. The CDR3 bases are TGTGCCAGCAGCTTATCCTCCACCGGGGAGCTGTTTTTT. This codes for CASSLSSTGELFF.

The rearrangement joins TRBV7-6 to TRBJ2-1; TRBD2 agrees at 7 bases. CDR1 is SGHVS and CDR2 is FNYEAQ in the germline V gene. This CDR3 region has 15 residues. The ends lost 0 bases at V and 4 bases at J; junction bases unmatched: 3. The CDR3 nucleotides read TGTGCCAGCAGCTTAGCGGGAGGGCCATACAATGAGCAGTTCTTC. This encodes CASSLAGGPYNEQFF.